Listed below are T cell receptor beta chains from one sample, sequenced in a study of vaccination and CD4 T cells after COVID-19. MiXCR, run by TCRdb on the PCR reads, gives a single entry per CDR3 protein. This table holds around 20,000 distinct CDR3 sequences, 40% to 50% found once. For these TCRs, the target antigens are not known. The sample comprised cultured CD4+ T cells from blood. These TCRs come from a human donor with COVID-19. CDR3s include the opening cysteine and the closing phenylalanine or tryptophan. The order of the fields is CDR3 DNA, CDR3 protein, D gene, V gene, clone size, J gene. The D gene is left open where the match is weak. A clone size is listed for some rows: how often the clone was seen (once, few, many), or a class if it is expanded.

CDR3 DNA: TGTGCCAGCAGTGTCGACTCTTACGGATACAATGAGCAGTTCTTC
CDR3 protein: CASSVDSYGYNEQFF
D gene: -
V gene: TRBV27
clone size: -
J gene: TRBJ2-1

CDR3 DNA: TGTGCCAGCAGGACCGATTGGCCCCAGCATTTT
CDR3 protein: CASRTDWPQHF
D gene: -
V gene: TRBV6-1
clone size: few
J gene: TRBJ1-5

CDR3 DNA: TGTGCCAGCAGTTTATCCCGTCCGGGCACCGGGGAGCTGTTTTTT
CDR3 protein: CASSLSRPGTGELFF
D gene: -
V gene: TRBV27
clone size: -
J gene: TRBJ2-2

CDR3 DNA: TGTGCCAGCAGTGCTAGGGAATCCTATAATTCACCCCTCCACTTT
CDR3 protein: CASSARESYNSPLHF
D gene: -
V gene: TRBV6-1
clone size: -
J gene: TRBJ1-6

CDR3 DNA: TGTGCCAGCAGCTTGTTCAGCGGTTTTAGATCGCAAGAGACCCAGTACTTC
CDR3 protein: CASSLFSGFRSQETQYF
D gene: -
V gene: TRBV5-5
clone size: -
J gene: TRBJ2-5

CDR3 DNA: TGTGCCAGCAGTCCCGGGTTGGGACAGGGTGACGAGCAGTACTTC
CDR3 protein: CASSPGLGQGDEQYF
D gene: TRBD1
V gene: TRBV12-3/TRBV12-4
clone size: -
J gene: TRBJ2-7

CDR3 DNA: TGTGCCAGCAGTGAATTTCGTGACAGGGGGTTTTCACCCCTCCACTTT
CDR3 protein: CASSEFRDRGFSPLHF
D gene: TRBD1
V gene: TRBV6-4
clone size: -
J gene: TRBJ1-6

CDR3 DNA: TGTGCCAGCAGCTTAAGGAGGAAGCTAGGGGAGACCCAGTACTTC
CDR3 protein: CASSLRRKLGETQYF
D gene: -
V gene: TRBV7-8
clone size: few
J gene: TRBJ2-5

CDR3 DNA: TGCAGTGCCAACCAAGAGACCCAGTACTTC
CDR3 protein: CSANQETQYF
D gene: -
V gene: TRBV20-1
clone size: -
J gene: TRBJ2-5

CDR3 DNA: TGTGCCACTTCACAGGGGCCAAAGGGGGAGCAGTACTTC
CDR3 protein: CATSQGPKGEQYF
D gene: TRBD1
V gene: TRBV6-1
clone size: -
J gene: TRBJ2-7

CDR3 DNA: TGCGCCAGCAGTGAGTCGGGGGTGAACACCGGGGAGCTGTTTTTT
CDR3 protein: CASSESGVNTGELFF
D gene: -
V gene: TRBV10-1
clone size: -
J gene: TRBJ2-2

CDR3 DNA: TGTGCCAGCAGCTACGGACAGGGTGGGCAGCCCCAGCATTTT
CDR3 protein: CASSYGQGGQPQHF
D gene: TRBD1
V gene: TRBV12-3/TRBV12-4
clone size: few
J gene: TRBJ1-5

CDR3 DNA: TGTGCCAGCAGTTTCGGGGGTTCAGGCTATGGCTACACCTTC
CDR3 protein: CASSFGGSGYGYTF
D gene: -
V gene: TRBV27
clone size: few
J gene: TRBJ1-2

CDR3 DNA: TGTGCCAGCAGGACTGGAAGGGAGGGGAACACCATATATTTT
CDR3 protein: CASRTGREGNTIYF
D gene: -
V gene: TRBV6-1
clone size: -
J gene: TRBJ1-3

CDR3 DNA: TGTGCCAGCAGTGAAAGGAACACCCAGGTCGAGCAGTTCTTC
CDR3 protein: CASSERNTQVEQFF
D gene: -
V gene: TRBV6-1
clone size: -
J gene: TRBJ2-1

CDR3 DNA: TGTGCCAGTAGACGGACAGATACTAATGAAAAACTGTTTTTT
CDR3 protein: CASRRTDTNEKLFF
D gene: -
V gene: TRBV19
clone size: few
J gene: TRBJ1-4

CDR3 DNA: TGCGCCAGTAAAACCGGGACAGGTTCAGATACGCAGTATTTT
CDR3 protein: CASKTGTGSDTQYF
D gene: TRBD1
V gene: TRBV10-1
clone size: -
J gene: TRBJ2-3

CDR3 DNA: TGTGCCAGCAGTTTTAGGCGGGGGCTCCGCTCAGATACGCAGTATTTT
CDR3 protein: CASSFRRGLRSDTQYF
D gene: -
V gene: TRBV12-3/TRBV12-4
clone size: -
J gene: TRBJ2-3

CDR3 DNA: TGTGCCAGCAGCTTAGCTCATAGCAATCAGCCCCAGCATTTT
CDR3 protein: CASSLAHSNQPQHF
D gene: -
V gene: TRBV7-9
clone size: few
J gene: TRBJ1-5

CDR3 DNA: TGTGCCTGGAGGTTTGGGCAGGCCTCCTACGAGCAGTACTTC
CDR3 protein: CAWRFGQASYEQYF
D gene: -
V gene: TRBV30
clone size: few
J gene: TRBJ2-7

CDR3 DNA: TGTGCCAGTAGTATTGAGGGGGCTGGAGGAAACACCATATATTTT
CDR3 protein: CASSIEGAGGNTIYF
D gene: TRBD1
V gene: TRBV19
clone size: -
J gene: TRBJ1-3

CDR3 DNA: TGCAGCGTTTTGTGGGAATATGAAAAACTGTTTTTT
CDR3 protein: CSVLWEYEKLFF
D gene: -
V gene: TRBV29-1
clone size: once
J gene: TRBJ1-4

CDR3 DNA: TGTGCCAGCTATGGTGGGGGCAATCAGCCCCAGCATTTT
CDR3 protein: CASYGGGNQPQHF
D gene: -
V gene: TRBV2
clone size: once
J gene: TRBJ1-5

CDR3 DNA: TGTGCCACCAGCATGGAGAGGGTACACTACACCTTC
CDR3 protein: CATSMERVHYTF
D gene: -
V gene: TRBV15
clone size: few
J gene: TRBJ1-2

CDR3 DNA: TGTGCCTGGAGTACGCCGGGACTAGCTTTACCCGAGCAGTACTTC
CDR3 protein: CAWSTPGLALPEQYF
D gene: TRBD2
V gene: TRBV30
clone size: few
J gene: TRBJ2-7

CDR3 DNA: TGTGCCGGGGACAGGGACTCACGAGAGCAGTACTTC
CDR3 protein: CAGDRDSREQYF
D gene: TRBD1
V gene: TRBV30
clone size: -
J gene: TRBJ2-7

CDR3 DNA: TGCGCCAGCAGCCAAGCGACAGGGGTCTATGGCTACACCTTC
CDR3 protein: CASSQATGVYGYTF
D gene: TRBD1
V gene: TRBV4-3
clone size: -
J gene: TRBJ1-2

CDR3 DNA: TGTGCCAGCAGCATAACCACAGGGACGGAGACCCAGTACTTC
CDR3 protein: CASSITTGTETQYF
D gene: -
V gene: TRBV11-3
clone size: -
J gene: TRBJ2-5

CDR3 DNA: TGTGCCAGCAGTCCAAACAGTGCGGCGAACACCGGGGAGCTGTTTTTT
CDR3 protein: CASSPNSAANTGELFF
D gene: -
V gene: TRBV7-2
clone size: -
J gene: TRBJ2-2

CDR3 DNA: TGTGCCAGCAGCCCTCGACCCAGGCTCGTTGGAGATGGGCTCGTCAATCAGCCCCAGCATTTT
CDR3 protein: CASSPRPRLVGDGLVNQPQHF
D gene: -
V gene: TRBV7-8
clone size: few
J gene: TRBJ1-5

CDR3 DNA: TGTGCCAGCAGTTACTCGAGTCAGGAGAACACTGAAGCTTTCTTT
CDR3 protein: CASSYSSQENTEAFF
D gene: -
V gene: TRBV6-5
clone size: -
J gene: TRBJ1-1

CDR3 DNA: TGTGCCAGCAGTTACGGTGGGGAAACGCCTGGAAACACCATATATTTT
CDR3 protein: CASSYGGETPGNTIYF
D gene: -
V gene: TRBV6-5
clone size: few
J gene: TRBJ1-3

CDR3 DNA: TGTGCCAGCAGAATCCTACAGGGGGTGGGCTATGGCTACACCTTC
CDR3 protein: CASRILQGVGYGYTF
D gene: TRBD1
V gene: TRBV19
clone size: -
J gene: TRBJ1-2

CDR3 DNA: TGTGCCAGCAGCAAACGGACCGGGACTAAGGGTTATGATTTCGCTGAAGCTTTCTTT
CDR3 protein: CASSKRTGTKGYDFAEAFF
D gene: -
V gene: TRBV21-1
clone size: -
J gene: TRBJ1-1

CDR3 DNA: TGTGCCAGCAGTTACTCGCTCAATAGCAATCAGCCCCAGCATTTT
CDR3 protein: CASSYSLNSNQPQHF
D gene: -
V gene: TRBV6-5
clone size: -
J gene: TRBJ1-5

CDR3 DNA: TGCGCCAGCAGCTTGGAAGGGACAGGGAACGGCTACACCTTC
CDR3 protein: CASSLEGTGNGYTF
D gene: TRBD1
V gene: TRBV5-1
clone size: -
J gene: TRBJ1-2

CDR3 DNA: TGTGCCAGCAGCTCAGCCCCGAACACCGGGGAGCTGTTTTTT
CDR3 protein: CASSSAPNTGELFF
D gene: -
V gene: TRBV7-9
clone size: -
J gene: TRBJ2-2

CDR3 DNA: TGTGCCAGCAAGGTTCCCGAGGACAGGGGGGCACAGCCCCAGCATTTT
CDR3 protein: CASKVPEDRGAQPQHF
D gene: TRBD1
V gene: TRBV6-2/TRBV6-3
clone size: -
J gene: TRBJ1-5

CDR3 DNA: TGTGCCAGCAGCCTCCGCGGGGGAGCAGATACGCAGTATTTT
CDR3 protein: CASSLRGGADTQYF
D gene: TRBD2
V gene: TRBV11-2
clone size: -
J gene: TRBJ2-3

CDR3 DNA: TGTGCCAGCAGCTTAAGGGGGGGCCCTGAGACCCAGTACTTC
CDR3 protein: CASSLRGGPETQYF
D gene: -
V gene: TRBV7-9
clone size: -
J gene: TRBJ2-5

CDR3 DNA: TGTGCCAACACTCGAGACCCTGCAGCGGCCAACTATGGCTACACCTTC
CDR3 protein: CANTRDPAAANYGYTF
D gene: -
V gene: TRBV6-1
clone size: -
J gene: TRBJ1-2

CDR3 DNA: TGTGCCAGCAGCGCGGGACGCAACTATGGCTACACCTTC
CDR3 protein: CASSAGRNYGYTF
D gene: -
V gene: TRBV11-3
clone size: -
J gene: TRBJ1-2

CDR3 DNA: TGTGCCAGTAGTACTTTGGGACAGGGGGTTTCGTACGAGCAGTACTTC
CDR3 protein: CASSTLGQGVSYEQYF
D gene: TRBD1
V gene: TRBV19
clone size: once
J gene: TRBJ2-7

CDR3 DNA: TGTGCCAGCAGCTTAACAGGGAGCTCCTACGAGCAGTACTTC
CDR3 protein: CASSLTGSSYEQYF
D gene: -
V gene: TRBV11-3
clone size: medium-sized
J gene: TRBJ2-7

CDR3 DNA: TGTGCCAGCACGTCCTCCGGGATAGTGACCTATAATTCACCCCTCCACTTT
CDR3 protein: CASTSSGIVTYNSPLHF
D gene: -
V gene: TRBV28
clone size: few
J gene: TRBJ1-6

CDR3 DNA: TGTGCCAGCGGAATTGCAGGGGCTGGGGCCAACGTCCTGACTTTC
CDR3 protein: CASGIAGAGANVLTF
D gene: -
V gene: TRBV7-9
clone size: few
J gene: TRBJ2-6